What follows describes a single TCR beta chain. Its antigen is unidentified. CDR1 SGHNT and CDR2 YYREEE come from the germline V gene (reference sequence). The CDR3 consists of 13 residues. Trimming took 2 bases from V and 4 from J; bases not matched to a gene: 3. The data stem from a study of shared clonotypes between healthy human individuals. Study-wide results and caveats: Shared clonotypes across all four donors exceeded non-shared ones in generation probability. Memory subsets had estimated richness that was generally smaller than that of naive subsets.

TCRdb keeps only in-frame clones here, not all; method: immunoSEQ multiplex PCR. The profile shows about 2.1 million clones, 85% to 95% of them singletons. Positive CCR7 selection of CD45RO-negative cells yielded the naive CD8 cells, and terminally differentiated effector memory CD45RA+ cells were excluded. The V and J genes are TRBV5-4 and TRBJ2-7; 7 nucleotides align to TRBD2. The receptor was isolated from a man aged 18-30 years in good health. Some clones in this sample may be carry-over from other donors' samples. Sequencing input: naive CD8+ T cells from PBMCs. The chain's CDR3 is CASSLAGSYEQYF. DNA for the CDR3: TGTGCCAGCAGCTTAGCGGGAAGTTACGAGCAGTACTTC. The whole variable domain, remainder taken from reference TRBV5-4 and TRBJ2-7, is ETGVTQSPTHLIKTRGQQVTLRCSSQSGHNTVSWYQQALGQGPQFIFQYYREEENGRGNFPPRFSGLQFPNYSSELNVNALELDDSALYLCASSLAGSYEQYFGPGTRLTVT.